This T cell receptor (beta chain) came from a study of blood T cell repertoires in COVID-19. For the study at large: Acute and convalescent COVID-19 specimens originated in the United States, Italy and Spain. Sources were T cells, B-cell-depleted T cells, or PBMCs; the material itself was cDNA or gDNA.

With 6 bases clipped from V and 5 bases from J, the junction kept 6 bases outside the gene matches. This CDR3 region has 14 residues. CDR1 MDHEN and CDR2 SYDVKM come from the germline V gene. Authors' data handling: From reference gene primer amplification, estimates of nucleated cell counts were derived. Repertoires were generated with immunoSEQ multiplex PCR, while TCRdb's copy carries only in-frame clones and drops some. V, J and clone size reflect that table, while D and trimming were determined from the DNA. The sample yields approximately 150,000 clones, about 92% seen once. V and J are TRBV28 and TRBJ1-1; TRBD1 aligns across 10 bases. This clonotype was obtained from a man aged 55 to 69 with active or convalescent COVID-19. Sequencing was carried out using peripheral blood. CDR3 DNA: TGTGCCAGCAGACGGACAGGGGGAGGGACTGAAGCTTTCTTT. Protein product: CASRRTGGGTEAFF.